This record looks at one T cell receptor beta chain sequence and its context. In the source study's methods: Reference gene primer amplification gave nucleated cell count estimates. Measured with immunoSEQ multiplex PCR; TCRdb has only the in-frame clones, and not every one. V and J calls and clone size are as listed in that table; D and trimming were resolved from the DNA. The sample has under 300,000 clones; 80% to 85% are singletons. The CDR3 has 15 residues. Trimming removed 2 bases at V and 1 base at J, with 12 bases between. The germline CDR1 and CDR2 sequences are MNHEY and SVGEGT. The data derive from a study of blood T cell repertoires in COVID-19. Study as a whole: COVID-19 samples, acute and convalescent, were from the United States, Italy and Spain. In each case, the material was cDNA or gDNA derived from T cells, B-cell-depleted T cells, or PBMCs.

This sequence was found in a woman aged 18-29 years with acute or convalescent COVID-19. Input material: peripheral blood. J is TRBJ2-7 and V is TRBV6-2 or TRBV6-3, with D possibly being TRBD2 (7 bases). This chain's CDR3 is CASSYGGAGSYEQYF. CDR3 DNA sequence: TGTGCCAGCAGTTACGGGGGGGCCGGGTCCTACGAGCAGTACTTC.